The 8 T cell receptor beta chains given below trace back to one sample, sequenced in a study of blood T cell repertoires in COVID-19 (TCRdb year 2020). Libraries were made using the immunoSEQ multiplex PCR assay. TCRdb took this table from immuneACCESS and kept in-frame rearrangements with V and J called. Such tables lack part of the clones; where checked against another copy, unresolved V genes explain under half of the gap, and the rest is unexplained. Recorded for this sample are fewer than 250,000 clones; around nine tenths of them occurred a single time. Under 2% of the sample is in the top ten clones. Material for sequencing was peripheral blood. The receptors shown here come from a woman aged 60-75 years who had recovered from COVID-19.

The rearrangement uses TRBV6-5 and TRBJ1-5; TRBD1 matches 8 bases. The CDR3 has 14 amino acids. With 4 bases clipped from V and 5 bases from J, the junction kept 4 bases outside the gene matches. The germline CDR1 and CDR2 sequences are MNHEY and SVGAGI. The CDR3 reads CASSSRGPYQPQHF. Here the CDR3 DNA reads TGTGCCAGCAGTTCCAGGGGGCCCTATCAGCCCCAGCATTTT.

V and J are TRBV15 and TRBJ1-5, with 9 bases aligning to TRBD1. The ends lost 0 bases at V and 5 bases at J; junction bases unmatched: 5. Germline assignment: CDR1 LNHNV and CDR2 YYDKDF (reference sequence). The CDR3 runs 16 residues. The CDR3 nucleotides are TGTGCCACCAGCAGAGATCCGGGGACAGGGCATCAGCCCCAGCATTTT. Its translation: CATSRDPGTGHQPQHF.

The rearrangement links TRBV5-1 to TRBJ1-1; D call uncertain. V was shortened by 2 bases and J by 5 bases, with 13 bases between the two germline ends. The CDR3 loop spans 14 amino acids. CDR1 SGHRS and CDR2 YFSETQ come from the germline V gene. In nucleotides, the CDR3 is TGCGCCAGCAGCTTATTTGACTTGGGTACTGAAGCTTTCTTT. Translated, it gives CASSLFDLGTEAFF.

This chain joins TRBV28 and TRBJ1-6; no definite D call. V lost 6 bases and J lost 7, with 10 bases in between. The germline gives CDR1 MDHEN, CDR2 SYDVKM. This CDR3 spans 13 amino acids. As DNA, the CDR3 is TGTGCCAGCAGCATCAGGAGGAATTCACCCCTCCACTTT. Its translation is CASSIRRNSPLHF. The complete variable domain, with remaining parts taken from reference TRBV28 and TRBJ1-6, reads DVKVTQSSRYLVKRTGEKVFLECVQDMDHENMFWYRQDPGLGLRLIYFSYDVKMKEKGDIPEGYSVSREKKERFSLILESASTNQTSMYLCASSIRRNSPLHFGNGTRLTVT.

CDR3 sequence: CASSERTANNEQFF. CDR3 nucleotide sequence: TGTGCCAGCAGCGAGAGGACAGCTAACAATGAGCAGTTCTTC. The chain employs TRBV9 and TRBJ2-1; D is possibly TRBD1 (6 bases). The CDR3 totals 14 residues. The V gene lost 3 bases and the J gene lost 5 bases, with 12 bases spanning the gap. Germline CDR1 and CDR2: SGDLS and YYNGEE.

V and J are TRBV24-1 and TRBJ2-1, with a tentative D call TRBD1 (6 bases). CDR3 length equals 16 residues. CDR1 is KGHDR, CDR2 SFDVKD, per germline. Trimming stripped 5 bases from V and 8 bases from J, with 21 bases between. CDR3 bases: TGTGCCACCAGTGCTATGACCGGGACACCCAAGGATGAGCAGTTCTTC. Protein: CATSAMTGTPKDEQFF.

The chain uses TRBV18 and TRBJ2-1; 8 nucleotides match TRBD2. The CDR3 extends over 15 amino acids. CDR1 is KGHSH and CDR2 is LQKENI in the germline V gene. J gave up 7 bases and V 5 bases, and 10 bases lay outside the gene matches. DNA of the CDR3: TGTGCCAGCTCATCGGTCGGACTAGCATCTAATGAGCAGTTCTTC. This encodes CASSSVGLASNEQFF.

The DNA of the CDR3 is TGTGCCAGCAGCTTAGGGGCGTTGTACGAGCAGTACTTC. Translating gives CASSLGALYEQYF. The chain has TRBV5-5 and TRBJ2-7; possibly TRBD1 for D (5 bases). This CDR3 has 13 amino acids. V was trimmed by 2 bases and J by 4 bases, leaving 10 bases between them. The V gene's germline CDR1 is SGHKS and CDR2 YYEKEE (reference sequence).